One sample yielded the 26 T cell receptor beta chains listed below, sequenced in a study of T cells in Graves' hyperthyroidism and ophthalmopathy. The TCR beta CDR3 regions underwent amplification using RNA transcripts as the source. The primer set for the first-round RT-PCR of the TCR CDR3 was HTBI. TCRdb used MiXCR to reprocess the multiplex PCR reads, holding one entry per CDR3 protein. Here the sample spans roughly 510,000 distinct CDR3 sequences, around 50% being singletons. Sequencing used peripheral blood or thyroid tissue (not recorded which). The source is an adult woman with Graves' disease, either hyperthyroidism or ophthalmopathy (not recorded which).

The V gene is TRBV12-3 or TRBV12-4, the J gene TRBJ2-7; D may be TRBD2 (5 bases). The V gene lost 0 bases and the J gene lost 5 bases, with 8 bases spanning the gap. There are 13 residues in the CDR3. CDR3 DNA sequence: TGTGCCAGCAGTTTAGCGCGGGTTGACGAGCAGTACTTC. The encoded protein is CASSLARVDEQYF.

There are many counts of this clonotype. The chain links TRBV12-3 or TRBV12-4 to TRBJ2-7, with D perhaps matching TRBD2 (6 bases). CDR3 length: 14 amino acids. Trimming removed 1 base from V and 4 bases from J, with 11 bases in between. The DNA of the CDR3 is TGTGCCAGCAGTTTAGGCGGGGACCTATACGAGCAGTACTTC. Its translation: CASSLGGDLYEQYF.

The chain uses TRBV29-1 and TRBJ1-1; D ambiguous. Germline values: CDR1 SQVTM, CDR2 ANQGSEA. This CDR3 is 13 amino acids long. The V end lost 7 bases, the J end lost 1 base, and 13 bases lay between the germline ends. The CDR3: CSAGLASNTEAFF. CDR3 bases: TGCAGCGCTGGACTTGCCTCGAACACTGAAGCTTTCTTT.

This clonotype was recorded a few times. This chain links TRBV19 with TRBJ1-5; D remains unclear. Germline lookup yields CDR1 LNHDA and CDR2 SQIVND (reference sequence). The CDR3 covers 16 residues. The V end was cut by 3 bases, the J end by 0 bases, with 12 bases between. The CDR3 sequence is CASSIWLSRSNQPQHF. In nucleotides, the CDR3 is TGTGCCAGTAGTATTTGGCTCTCCCGTAGCAATCAGCCCCAGCATTTT. Filled out from reference TRBV19 and TRBJ1-5, the complete variable domain reads DGGITQSPKYLFRKEGQNVTLSCEQNLNHDAMYWYRQDPGQGLRLIYYSQIVNDFQKGDIAEGYSVSREKKESFPLTVTSAQKNPTAFYLCASSIWLSRSNQPQHFGDGTRLSIL.

This clonotype was detected once. The rearrangement joins TRBV7-9 to TRBJ1-1; no clear D. Germline V gene lookup returns CDR1 SEHNR and CDR2 FQNEAQ (reference sequence). The CDR3 runs to 14 residues. Trimming pared 2 bases from V and 1 base from J, leaving 8 bases between. CDR3 in amino acids: CASSLIRENTEAFF. Here the CDR3 DNA reads TGTGCCAGCAGCTTAATACGGGAGAACACTGAAGCTTTCTTT.

This clonotype was picked up many times. The chain has TRBV24-1 and TRBJ1-1; no clear D. Trimming took 7 bases from V and 2 from J, leaving 7 bases between them. The CDR3 spans 12 residues. Germline V gene data show CDR1 as KGHDR and CDR2 as SFDVKD. CDR3 protein: CATRGSNTEAFF. In nucleotides, the CDR3 is TGTGCCACCAGGGGATCCAACACTGAAGCTTTCTTT.

The chain employs TRBV7-2 and TRBJ2-5, with TRBD1 matching over 10 bases. CDR1 and CDR2 (germline): SGHTA, FQGNSA. The junction had 12 bases not matched to a gene; V was cut back by 8 bases and J by 9 bases. This CDR3 spans 14 amino acids. DNA of the CDR3: TGTGCCAGCGGCTGGGACAGGGGCAATCAGCCCCAGTACTTC. Its translation: CASGWDRGNQPQYF.

V and J are TRBV7-9 and TRBJ1-6, with 8 bases fitting TRBD1. With V trimmed by 5 bases and J by 6 bases, 3 bases remained unmatched. Looked up from germline, CDR1 is SEHNR and CDR2 is FQNEAQ (reference sequence). This CDR3 contains 14 residues. The CDR3: CASSVDRANSPLHF. The CDR3 nucleotides read TGTGCCAGCAGCGTGGACAGGGCTAATTCACCCCTCCACTTT. The full variable domain, rest sourced from reference TRBV7-9 and TRBJ1-6, is DTGVSQNPRHKITKRGQNVTFRCDPISEHNRLYWYRQTLGQGPEFLTYFQNEAQLEKSRLLSDRFSAERPKGSFSTLEIQRTEQGDSAMYLCASSVDRANSPLHFGNGTRLTVT.

This clonotype was seen a few times. The chain recombines TRBV15 with TRBJ1-2; a weak D match, TRBD1 (5 bases). The germline gives CDR1 LNHNV, CDR2 YYDKDF (reference sequence). The CDR3 loop spans 14 amino acids. V lost 5 bases to trimming and J lost 8 bases, with 18 bases between them. CDR3 sequence reads: CATSATGKANGYTF. As DNA, the CDR3 is TGTGCCACCAGCGCCACAGGAAAGGCCAACGGCTACACCTTC. The full variable domain, with the rest looked up from reference TRBV15 and TRBJ1-2, is DAMVIQNPRYQVTQFGKPVTLSCSQTLNHNVMYWYQQKSSQAPKLLFHYYDKDFNNEADTPDNFQSRRPNTSFCFLDIRSPGLGDTAMYLCATSATGKANGYTFGSGTRLTVV.

V gene TRBV7-9 combines with J gene TRBJ1-4; D is unclear. Per the germline V gene, CDR1 is SEHNR and CDR2 is FQNEAQ (reference sequence). The CDR3 is 16 amino acids. V was pared by 1 base and J by 0 bases, with 9 bases between. The CDR3 here is CASSLGETATNEKLFF. CDR3 nucleotides: TGTGCCAGCAGCTTAGGGGAGACTGCAACTAATGAAAAACTGTTTTTT.

The genes are TRBV2 and TRBJ1-6; 7 positions match TRBD1. The CDR3 sequence is 14 residues long. Germline CDR1 is SNHLY and CDR2 is FYNNEI. J was trimmed by 13 bases and V by 4 bases; bases with no gene match: 10. The CDR3 DNA reads TGTGCCAGCAGTGGGACAGGCGGTTATGAGCCCCTCCACTTT. Its translation: CASSGTGGYEPLHF.

The chain has TRBV10-2 and TRBJ2-5, with 14 positions matching TRBD2. The CDR3 is 19 residues long. CDR1 and CDR2 (germline): WSHSY, SAAADI. V lost 4 bases to trimming and J lost 0 bases; unmatched junction nucleotides: 10. For the CDR3, the DNA is TGCGCCAGCAGTGCGCCGACTAGCGGGAGGGTTGGGGACCAAGAGACCCAGTACTTC. Translated, it gives CASSAPTSGRVGDQETQYF.

The chain links TRBV7-9 to TRBJ1-2; D is possibly TRBD1 (5 bases). This CDR3 is built from 15 residues. Germline values: CDR1 SEHNR, CDR2 FQNEAQ (reference sequence). Trimming shortened V by 3 bases and J by 4 bases, and 15 bases separated the two germline ends. The CDR3 nucleotides are TGTGCCAGCAGCTTCAGGGCACCAACGCCCTATGGCTACACCTTC. As protein: CASSFRAPTPYGYTF.

This clonotype was seen more than once but under ten times. V and J are TRBV7-9 and TRBJ2-5, with D possibly TRBD2 on 5 matching bases. The germline V gene has CDR1 SEHNR and CDR2 FQNEAQ (reference sequence). V shed 1 base and J shed 5 bases, with 11 bases lying between them. There are 14 residues in the CDR3. DNA of the CDR3: TGTGCCAGCAGCTTAGGCGGACGGAGGGAGACCCAGTACTTC. Encoded protein: CASSLGGRRETQYF.

This chain uses TRBV5-1 with TRBJ2-5, with D possibly TRBD1 on 6 matching bases. Germline V gene sequence: CDR1 SGHRS, CDR2 YFSETQ. Between the trimmed V and J ends, which lost 4 bases and 7 bases, there was a span of 26 bases. The CDR3 is 17 residues long. Here the CDR3 reads CASSTRQFTGSAATQYF. CDR3 sequence (DNA): TGCGCCAGCAGCACGCGGCAATTTACAGGGTCAGCAGCGACCCAGTACTTC.

This clonotype occurred a few times. This sequence joins TRBV20-1 and TRBJ1-2; D remains ambiguous. The germline V and J ends were trimmed by 3 bases and 6 bases, with 8 bases remaining between them. Per germline, CDR1 DFQATT and CDR2 SNEGSKA (reference sequence). This CDR3 is 11 amino acids long. This CDR3 reads CSASLGNGYTF. The CDR3 DNA follows: TGCAGTGCTAGTCTAGGGAATGGCTACACCTTC.

The chain recombines TRBV7-9 with TRBJ2-7; D is perhaps TRBD2 (6 bases). The CDR3 runs to 13 residues. Germline V CDR1 and CDR2: SEHNR, FQNEAQ (reference sequence). V was cut by 3 bases and J by 6 bases, with 12 bases left in between. Written as DNA, the CDR3 is TGTGCCAGCAGCTTGGAGCCGGGGGTCGAGCAGTACTTC. Translating it yields CASSLEPGVEQYF.

This clonotype came up many times. The V gene is TRBV7-2, the J gene TRBJ2-7; 10 nucleotides agree with TRBD2. This CDR3 spans 16 amino acids. From germline, CDR1 is SGHTA and CDR2 FQGNSA. V was clipped by 1 base and J by 7 bases; unmatched bases: 10. The CDR3 region is CASSLGRLAGAGEQYF. Written as DNA, the CDR3 is TGTGCCAGCAGCTTAGGGAGGCTAGCGGGAGCGGGTGAGCAGTACTTC.

The chain joins TRBV5-1 to TRBJ2-7, with D possibly being TRBD2 (6 bases). Per the germline V gene, CDR1 is SGHRS and CDR2 is YFSETQ. The CDR3 covers 14 residues. Trimming took off 0 bases at V and 7 bases at J, with 14 bases between the two ends. The CDR3 reads CASSLVMGSGEQYF. The DNA of the CDR3 is TGCGCCAGCAGCTTGGTGATGGGGAGCGGGGAGCAGTACTTC.

Ten or more counts support this clonotype. The chain uses TRBV20-1 and TRBJ1-1; D is uncertain. Per the germline V gene, CDR1 is DFQATT and CDR2 is SNEGSKA (reference sequence). Trimming removed 6 bases at V and 5 bases at J, with 16 bases between. This CDR3 is 13 amino acids long. CDR3 loop: CSALRGEVTEAFF. In DNA form, the CDR3 reads TGCAGTGCCCTAAGAGGAGAGGTAACTGAAGCTTTCTTT.

The chain recombines TRBV20-1 with TRBJ1-6; no clear D gene. Germline CDR1 reads DFQATT; CDR2 reads SNEGSKA (reference sequence). Trimming left V 3 bases short and J 9 bases short, with 12 bases between. The CDR3 sequence is 13 residues long. The CDR3 DNA reads as TGCAGTGCTAGGTCCCCGGTCGGTTCACCCCTCCACTTT. Protein: CSARSPVGSPLHF.

This clonotype was counted a few times. The chain combines TRBV3-1 with TRBJ2-7; D is ambiguous. Germline CDR1 is LGHDT and CDR2 is YNNKEL (reference sequence). V shed 4 bases and J shed 3 bases, with 10 bases lying between them. The CDR3 has 13 residues. DNA for the CDR3: TGTGCCAGCAGCCTAAGTAGTTACTACGAGCAGTACTTC. It codes for CASSLSSYYEQYF.

This clonotype was counted at least ten times. The chain uses TRBV24-1 and TRBJ2-5, with D uncertain. Germline V CDR1 and CDR2: KGHDR, SFDVKD. Trimming stripped 3 bases from V and 1 base from J, with 8 bases between. The CDR3 covers 14 residues. CDR3 DNA: TGTGCCACCAGTGATCTAGGGTCCCAAGAGACCCAGTACTTC. Its protein product is CATSDLGSQETQYF.

On this clonotype: This may arise from a read error, as a much more abundant clone is one base away. The chain employs TRBV7-2 and TRBJ1-1; D uncertain. Looked up from germline, CDR1 is SGHTA and CDR2 is FQGNSA. The CDR3 loop spans 15 amino acids. Trimming removed 6 bases from V and 6 bases from J, with 20 bases in between. CDR3 in DNA: TGTGCCAGCAGTTACTCGAGGGAACTCACCTCTGAAGCTTTCTTT. Translation gives CASSYSRELTSEAFF.

In regard to this clonotype: The junction differs from germline at one of its ends, possibly a read error. The chain links TRBV15 to TRBJ2-2; TRBD2 matches at 9 bases. The CDR3 is made up of 18 amino acids. The germline V gene encodes CDR1 LNHNV and CDR2 YYDKDF (reference sequence). The CDR3 loop is CAASSDPLGSGRSGELFF. The CDR3 region has the DNA TGTGCCGCCAGCAGTGACCCCCTCGGTAGCGGGAGATCCGGGGAGCTGTTTTTT.

CDR3 in amino acids: CAWSVGKVGTYEQYF. As DNA, the CDR3 is TGTGCCTGGAGTGTAGGGAAGGTCGGGACCTACGAGCAGTACTTC. This sequence joins TRBV30 and TRBJ2-7; perhaps TRBD2 as D (5 bases). The CDR3 runs 15 residues. V was shortened by 0 bases and J by 2 bases, with 14 bases between the two germline ends. CDR1 and CDR2 from the germline V gene are GTSNPN and SVGIG (reference sequence).